This TCR beta chain was identified in a study of T cells in Graves' hyperthyroidism and ophthalmopathy. This clonotype has a count of ten or more. Trimming stripped 7 bases from V and 3 bases from J, with 15 bases between. CDR1 is SQVTM, CDR2 ANQGSEA, per germline. This CDR3 contains 13 residues. Regions amplified from RNA transcripts were the TCR beta CDR3 regions. When the TCR CDR3 underwent first-round RT-PCR, the HTBI primer set was used. TCRdb re-derived calls from the multiplex PCR reads in MiXCR, one entry per CDR3 protein. The data hold approximately 380,000 distinct CDR3 sequences, with approximately 20% observed a single time. Those patients with uncontrolled infection, other autoimmune disease, pregnancy or lactation were excluded.

The clonotype originates from a woman in her late teens or twenties with Graves' hyperthyroidism. V gene TRBV29-1 combines with J gene TRBJ1-2; TRBD1 might be the D (5 bases). The sequencing input was blood. The CDR3 sequence: CSAGRTQDYGYTF. CDR3 nucleotides: TGCAGCGCGGGACGGACTCAGGACTATGGCTACACCTTC.